A single sample gave rise to the 15 T cell receptor beta chains below, sequenced in a study of cytomegalovirus exposure and HLA in healthy donors. TCRdb's copy holds only in-frame clones and misses some; the assay was immunoSEQ multiplex PCR. In the table there are about 140,000 clones, 84% of which are singletons. The specimen sequenced was PBMCs. The receptors stem from a woman aged 25 to 45 in good health and CMV-seronegative.

The V call is TRBV6-5, the J call TRBJ1-4; D is possibly TRBD1 (6 bases). The CDR3 loop spans 15 amino acids. Trimming removed 6 bases from V and 5 bases from J, with 16 bases in between. The germline V gene has CDR1 MNHEY and CDR2 SVGAGI. CDR3 loop: CASRKRQALNEKLFF. CDR3 bases: TGTGCCAGCAGAAAGAGACAGGCCTTAAATGAAAAACTGTTTTTT.

The chain combines TRBV5-8 with TRBJ1-1, with a possible D match to TRBD1 (5 bases). The CDR3 has 15 residues. CDR1 and CDR2 from the germline V gene are SGHTS and YDEGEE. V was trimmed by 0 bases and J by 6 bases, leaving 15 bases between them. The CDR3 region is CASSLDGQPGAEAFF. DNA of the CDR3: TGTGCCAGCAGCTTGGATGGACAACCGGGCGCTGAAGCTTTCTTT.

This rearrangement joins TRBV28 to TRBJ2-1; 7 nucleotides match TRBD2. After removal of 6 bases from V and 6 bases from J, the junction contained 8 bases not matched to a gene. This CDR3 comprises 14 residues. Per germline, CDR1 MDHEN and CDR2 SYDVKM. The CDR3 loop is CASSSGGRGNEQFF. CDR3 in DNA: TGTGCCAGCAGCTCGGGGGGAAGGGGCAATGAGCAGTTCTTC.

The gene calls are TRBV2 and TRBJ2-2, with D perhaps matching TRBD1 (5 bases). The CDR3 runs 12 residues. CDR1 SNHLY and CDR2 FYNNEI come from the germline V gene. Trimming took off 2 bases at V and 10 bases at J, with 8 bases between the two ends. The CDR3 coding sequence is TGTGCCAGCAGTGAACAGGGAAAGGAGCTGTTTTTT. This translates into CASSEQGKELFF.

V gene TRBV5-1 combines with J gene TRBJ2-5; TRBD2 matches at 10 bases. Germline V CDR1 and CDR2: SGHRS, YFSETQ. V was pared by 0 bases and J by 5 bases, with 10 bases of the junction left unmatched. The CDR3 is 17 residues long. This CDR3 is CASSLVTSGGAWETQYF. In DNA form, the CDR3 reads TGCGCCAGCAGCTTGGTCACAAGCGGGGGGGCCTGGGAGACCCAGTACTTC. Supplemented by reference TRBV5-1 and TRBJ2-5, the full variable domain reads KAGVTQTPRYLIKTRGQQVTLSCSPISGHRSVSWYQQTPGQGLQFLFEYFSETQRNKGNFPGRFSGRQFSNSRSEMNVSTLELGDSALYLCASSLVTSGGAWETQYFGPGTRLLVL.

This chain links TRBV5-1 with TRBJ2-7; D is ambiguous. V lost 0 bases, J lost 3 bases, and 7 bases lay in between. CDR3 length equals 13 residues. Germline CDR1 and CDR2: SGHRS and YFSETQ. CDR3 loop: CASSLDSHYEQYF. In nucleotides, the CDR3 is TGCGCCAGCAGCTTGGACAGCCACTACGAGCAGTACTTC.

For the CDR3, the DNA is TGTGCCAGCAGCCTATGGATCGGGACTTCTGAAAAACTGTTTTTT. This gives the protein CASSLWIGTSEKLFF. The gene calls are TRBV5-5 and TRBJ1-4; possibly TRBD1 for D (5 bases). Trimming took off 4 bases at V and 7 bases at J, with 17 bases between the two ends. Germline-derived CDR1 and CDR2 are SGHKS and YYEKEE (reference sequence). This CDR3 comprises 15 residues.

The chain recombines TRBV11-2 with TRBJ1-6, with D tentatively TRBD1 (5 bases). Trimming took off 1 base at V and 5 bases at J, with 12 bases between the two ends. CDR1 is SGHAT and CDR2 is FQNNGV in the germline V gene. This CDR3 has 16 residues. CDR3 sequence (DNA): TGTGCCAGCAGCTTAGCGGGGGAGCTGAATAATTCACCCCTCCACTTT. This translates into CASSLAGELNNSPLHF. Using reference TRBV11-2 and TRBJ1-6 for the parts outside the CDR3, the full variable domain is EAGVAQSPRYKIIEKRQSVAFWCNPISGHATLYWYQQILGQGPKLLIQFQNNGVVDDSQLPKDRFSAERLKGVDSTLKIQPAKLEDSAVYLCASSLAGELNNSPLHFGNGTRLTVT.

The CDR3 region is CASSTAFLRQVGTGELFF. In DNA, the CDR3 is TGTGCCAGTAGTACAGCCTTTCTCCGACAGGTCGGCACCGGGGAGCTGTTTTTT. The chain combines TRBV19 with TRBJ2-2; possible D gene TRBD1, 6 bases. Germline CDR1 is LNHDA and CDR2 is SQIVND (reference sequence). The CDR3 contains 18 residues. Deletions cut 4 bases from V and 4 bases from J, with 22 bases between.

V and J are TRBV4-1 and TRBJ2-6; possibly TRBD2 for D (6 bases). The CDR3 is 21 amino acids. CDR1 is MGHRA, CDR2 YSYEKL, per germline. Trimming stripped 0 bases from V and 0 bases from J, with 21 bases between. This CDR3 reads CASSQDRLSGETRSGANVLTF. Written as DNA, the CDR3 is TGCGCCAGCAGCCAAGATCGTCTCTCGGGGGAGACCCGCTCTGGGGCCAACGTCCTGACTTTC.

For the CDR3, the DNA is TGCGCCAGCAGCACCGGTCTTGATCAGCCCCAGCATTTT. It translates to CASSTGLDQPQHF. V usage is TRBV5-1 and J usage is TRBJ1-5; no firm D call. Trimming pared 4 bases from V and 5 bases from J, leaving 10 bases between. The length of the CDR3 is 13 residues. CDR1 is SGHRS and CDR2 is YFSETQ in the germline V gene.

V is TRBV2 and J is TRBJ2-5; 11 bases align to TRBD2. Germline V gene sequence: CDR1 SNHLY, CDR2 FYNNEI. The CDR3 extends over 15 amino acids. Trimming took 5 bases from V and 4 from J; bases not matched to a gene: 6. The chain's CDR3 is CASSSLAGVAETQYF. CDR3 DNA: TGTGCCAGCAGTTCACTAGCGGGGGTCGCAGAGACCCAGTACTTC.

V and J are TRBV18 and TRBJ2-2; no firm D call. There are 16 residues in the CDR3. CDR1 is KGHSH, CDR2 LQKENI, per germline. Deletions cut 3 bases from V and 1 base from J, with 12 bases between. CDR3 bases: TGTGCCAGCTCACCCCACGAAGTTAGGAACACCGGGGAGCTGTTTTTT. It encodes CASSPHEVRNTGELFF. Drawing the rest from reference TRBV18 and TRBJ2-2, the complete variable domain is NAGVMQNPRHLVRRRGQEARLRCSPMKGHSHVYWYRQLPEEGLKFMVYLQKENIIDESGMPKERFSAEFPKEGPSILRIQQVVRGDSAAYFCASSPHEVRNTGELFFGEGSRLTVL.

About this clone: Given a much more abundant clone one base away, this may be a read error. Other nucleotide sequences from this sample produce the same CDR3. This rearrangement joins TRBV7-3 to TRBJ1-1, with 10 bases identical to TRBD1. The trim removed 3 bases at V and 3 bases at J, leaving 1 base unmatched. Germline CDR1 reads SGHTA; CDR2 reads FQGTGA. The length of the CDR3 is 14 residues. The CDR3, as DNA: TGTGCCAGCAGCTTGACAGGGGGCGACACTGAAGCTTTCTTT. It specifies CASSLTGGDTEAFF.

This clone was picked up one time. This chain connects TRBV7-9 to TRBJ1-1, with TRBD1 matching over 7 bases. The CDR3 is 17 residues long. From germline, CDR1 is SEHNR and CDR2 FQNEAQ (reference sequence). Trimming at V came to 5 bases and at J to 2 bases, leaving 14 bases not matched to a gene. The chain's CDR3 is CASSPDTGTDRNTEAFF. The CDR3, as DNA: TGTGCCAGCAGCCCAGATACCGGGACAGATAGAAACACTGAAGCTTTCTTT. The variable domain in full, completed from reference TRBV7-9 and TRBJ1-1, reads DTGVSQNPRHKITKRGQNVTFRCDPISEHNRLYWYRQTLGQGPEFLTYFQNEAQLEKSRLLSDRFSAERPKGSFSTLEIQRTEQGDSAMYLCASSPDTGTDRNTEAFFGQGTRLTVV.